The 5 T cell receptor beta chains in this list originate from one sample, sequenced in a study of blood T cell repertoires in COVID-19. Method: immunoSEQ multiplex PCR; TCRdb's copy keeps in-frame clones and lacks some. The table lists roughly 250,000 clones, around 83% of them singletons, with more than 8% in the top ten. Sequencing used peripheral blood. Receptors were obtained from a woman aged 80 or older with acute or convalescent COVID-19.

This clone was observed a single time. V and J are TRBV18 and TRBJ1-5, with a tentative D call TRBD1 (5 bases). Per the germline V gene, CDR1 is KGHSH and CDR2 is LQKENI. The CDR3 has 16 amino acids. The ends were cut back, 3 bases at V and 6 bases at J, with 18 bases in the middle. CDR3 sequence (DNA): TGTGCCAGCTCACCCACTCGTGGGGGAGGGCCTCAGCCCCAGCATTTT. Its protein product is CASSPTRGGGPQPQHF.

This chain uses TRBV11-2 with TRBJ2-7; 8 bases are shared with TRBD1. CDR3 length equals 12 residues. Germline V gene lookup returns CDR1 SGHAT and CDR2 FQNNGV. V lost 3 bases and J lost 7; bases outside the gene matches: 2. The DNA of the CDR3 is TGTGCCAGCAGCTTTAGACAGGGGGAGCAGTACTTC. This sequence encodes CASSFRQGEQYF.

CDR3 residues: CASSEYGGQPNTGELFF. Written as DNA, the CDR3 is TGTGCCAGCAGTGAATATGGGGGACAGCCGAACACCGGGGAGCTGTTTTTT. The chain couples TRBV25-1 to TRBJ2-2, with 7 bases matching TRBD1. Trimming at V came to 0 bases and at J to 0 bases, leaving 4 bases not matched to a gene. The germline CDR1 and CDR2 sequences are MGHDK and SYGVNS. The CDR3 totals 17 residues.

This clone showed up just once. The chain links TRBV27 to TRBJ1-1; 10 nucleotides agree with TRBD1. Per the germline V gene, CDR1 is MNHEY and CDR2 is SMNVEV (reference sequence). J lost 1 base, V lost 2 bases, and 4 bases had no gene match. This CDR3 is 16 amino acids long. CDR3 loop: CASSLGQGVRNTEAFF. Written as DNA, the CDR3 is TGTGCCAGCAGTTTAGGACAGGGGGTTAGGAACACTGAAGCTTTCTTT.

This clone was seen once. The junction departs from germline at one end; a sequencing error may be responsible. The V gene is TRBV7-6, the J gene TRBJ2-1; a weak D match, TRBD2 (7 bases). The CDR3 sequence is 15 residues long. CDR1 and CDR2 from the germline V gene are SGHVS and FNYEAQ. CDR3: CASSLGGGPYNEQFF. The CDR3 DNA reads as TGTGCCAGCAGCTTAGGCGGGGGCCCCTATAATGAGCAGTTCTTC.